This T cell receptor (beta chain) is drawn from a study of control samples from healthy donors and cancer patients (TCRdb year 2020). As concerns this clone: Its antigen target is currently unknown. Base qualities are missing; no much larger clone stands one base away.

CDR1 and CDR2 are drawn from the germline V gene: SGHRS, YFSETQ. V is pared back by 3 bases and J by 0 bases, with 14 bases lying between the germline termini. The CDR3 holds 16 amino acids from the cysteine to the phenylalanine. Only CDR3 DNA remains: 48 bases, in frame from the first base. Receptors were amplified or captured by the immunoSEQ multiplex PCR assay. TCRdb stores this immuneACCESS table with in-frame sequences only. Part of the clones is absent; in the studies checked, under half of the shortfall reflects unresolved V genes, and no reason is known for the rest. A total of 130,000 or so clones appear in this sample, roughly 89% of them only once. Clones ranked in the top ten supply approximately 7.2% of the sample.

The rearranged segments are TRBV5-1 and TRBJ2-3, with TRBD2 tentatively as D gene (7 bases match). The specimen sequenced was blood. The receptor was derived from a man between 18 and 29 years old in good health. The sequenced DNA: TGCGCCAGCAGCTCCGGGGGGCCCTCTAGCACAGATACGCAGTATTTT. Translated, this is CASSSGGPSSTDTQYF.